One and the same sample provided the 8 T cell receptor beta chains below, sequenced in a study of yellow fever vaccine responses in identical twins. TCRdb reanalysed the RT-PCR reads using MiXCR and keeps one entry per CDR3 protein. The sample shows 1,000 to 1,500 distinct CDR3 sequences, over 5% of them seen only once. The material was T cells from blood (PBMCs), unsorted or a sorted subset (not recorded which), obtained before or after yellow fever vaccination (not recorded which). These receptors came from a woman aged 18-29 years who received the yellow fever vaccine.

This clonotype is classed as medium-sized. This chain links TRBV15 with TRBJ1-2; 7 nucleotides line up with TRBD1. J lost 8 bases, V lost 2 bases, and 5 bases had no gene match. The CDR3 spans 13 residues. Per the germline V gene, CDR1 is LNHNV and CDR2 is YYDKDF (reference sequence). In DNA, the CDR3 is TGTGCCACCAGCAGAAGTACAGGGGAAGGCTACACCTTC. Translation: CATSRSTGEGYTF.

This clonotype is classed as large. The chain couples TRBV7-6 to TRBJ2-3; no firm D call. The CDR3 runs 15 residues. Germline loops: CDR1 SGHVS, CDR2 FNYEAQ. Trimming took 3 bases from V and 2 from J, leaving 12 bases between them. The CDR3 loop is CASSFTLDNTDTQYF. CDR3 DNA: TGTGCCAGCAGCTTTACCCTAGACAACACAGATACGCAGTATTTT.

In its sample, this clonotype ranks as medium-sized. The V call is TRBV2, the J call TRBJ1-4, with 9 bases fitting TRBD1. Germline loops: CDR1 SNHLY, CDR2 FYNNEI. CDR3 size: 14 residues. With V trimmed by 6 bases and J by 8 bases, 7 bases remained unmatched. The CDR3 sequence: CASRNRGPMEKLFF. CDR3 DNA: TGTGCCAGCAGAAACAGGGGGCCGATGGAAAAACTGTTTTTT.

In its sample, this clonotype was seen a few times. This chain joins TRBV28 and TRBJ2-1; D call uncertain. Per the germline V gene, CDR1 is MDHEN and CDR2 is SYDVKM. The CDR3 spans 13 residues. The CDR3 region is CVKERDSYNEQFF. CDR3 in DNA: TGTGTCAAGGAAAGGGACTCCTACAATGAGCAGTTCTTC. The entire variable domain, with the rest obtained from reference TRBV28 and TRBJ2-1, is as follows: DVKVTQSSRYLVKRTGEKVFLECVQDMDHENMFWYRQDPGLGLRLIYFSYDVKMKEKGDIPEGYSVSREKKERFSLILESASTNQTSMYLCVKERDSYNEQFFGPGTRLTVL.

In its sample, this clonotype was seen a few times. CDR3 sequence: CASSQDSGSLNEQFF. The CDR3 nucleotides are TGCGCCAGCAGCCAAGATAGCGGGAGTTTAAATGAGCAGTTCTTC. This rearrangement joins TRBV4-3 to TRBJ2-1; 9 nucleotides agree with TRBD2. The germline V gene encodes CDR1 LGHNA and CDR2 YSLEER. This CDR3 is built from 15 residues. Trimming took 0 bases from V and 7 from J; bases not matched to a gene: 4.

This clonotype has only a few counts. The chain carries TRBV11-1 and TRBJ2-3; D not resolved. Trimming removed 7 bases at V and 1 base at J, with 6 bases between. Per the germline V gene, CDR1 is SGHAT and CDR2 is FQDESV (reference sequence). CDR3 size: 12 residues. The CDR3 sequence: CASTTGTDTQYF. In DNA form, the CDR3 reads TGTGCCAGCACAACGGGCACAGATACGCAGTATTTT.

This clonotype was observed a few times. The genes are TRBV6-1 and TRBJ2-7; 11 nucleotides align to TRBD1. Trimming cost V 5 bases and J 2 bases; bases outside gene matches: 8. Germline V gene lookup returns CDR1 MNHNS and CDR2 SASEGT. This CDR3 region has 16 residues. The CDR3 sequence is CASSLMGQGGTYEQYF. The CDR3 DNA sequence: TGTGCCAGCAGTCTCATGGGACAGGGGGGAACCTACGAGCAGTACTTC.

This rearrangement joins TRBV11-3 to TRBJ2-1, with D possibly being TRBD1 or TRBD2 (5 bases each). Trimming removed 2 bases at V and 1 base at J, with 15 bases between. This CDR3 has 17 amino acids. Germline V gives CDR1 SGHNT, CDR2 YENEEA. The CDR3 reads CASSLKPGTDSYNEQFF. CDR3 nucleotides: TGTGCCAGCAGCTTAAAACCTGGGACGGATTCCTACAATGAGCAGTTCTTC.